Each of the 25 T cell receptor beta chains below was sequenced from the same sample in a study of blood T cell repertoires in COVID-19. Repertoires were generated with immunoSEQ multiplex PCR, while TCRdb's copy carries only in-frame clones and drops some. The sample holds roughly 330,000 clones, about 87% seen once. The sequenced sample consisted of PBMCs or T cells enriched from blood (not recorded which). Every receptor here comes from a woman in her twenties or thirties who had recovered from COVID-19.

The chain carries TRBV5-6 and TRBJ1-1; TRBD1 agrees at 7 bases. The germline gives CDR1 SGHDT, CDR2 YYEEEE. The trim removed 4 bases at V and 3 bases at J, leaving 12 bases unmatched. CDR3 length: 16 residues. CDR3 coding DNA: TGTGCCAGCAGCACGGCCCAGGGGGTGGGGTACACTGAAGCTTTCTTT. This gives the protein CASSTAQGVGYTEAFF. Variable domain in full (rest from reference TRBV5-6 and TRBJ1-1): DAGVTQSPTHLIKTRGQQVTLRCSPKSGHDTVSWYQQALGQGPQFIFQYYEEEERQRGNFPDRFSGHQFPNYSSELNVNALLLGDSALYLCASSTAQGVGYTEAFFGQGTRLTVV.

This chain connects TRBV7-8 to TRBJ1-6; D might be TRBD1 (5 bases). V dropped 5 bases and J dropped 5 bases, with 13 bases sitting between them. Germline assignment: CDR1 SGHVS and CDR2 FQNEAQ. There are 15 residues in the CDR3. The CDR3 nucleotides read TGTGCCAGCAGCCCAGTGGGGGGGAATAATTCACCCCTCCACTTT. Its translation: CASSPVGGNNSPLHF.

The chain has TRBV9 and TRBJ1-1, with D perhaps TRBD1 (5 bases). The ends were cut back, 4 bases at V and 8 bases at J, with 15 bases in the middle. There are 13 residues in the CDR3. Germline values: CDR1 SGDLS, CDR2 YYNGEE. CDR3 region: CASSPGGGTEAFF. The CDR3 DNA is TGTGCCAGCAGCCCCGGGGGGGGGACCGAAGCTTTCTTT.

The chain is built from TRBV28 and TRBJ1-5; tentative D call: TRBD1 (5 bases). V was shortened by 0 bases and J by 7 bases, with 19 bases between the two germline ends. From germline, CDR1 is MDHEN and CDR2 SYDVKM. CDR3 length: 17 amino acids. CDR3 sequence reads: CASSLWGGDRDPQPQHF. For the CDR3, the DNA is TGTGCCAGCAGTTTATGGGGGGGGGACCGAGACCCCCAGCCCCAGCATTTT. Full variable domain (remainder filled in from reference TRBV28 and TRBJ1-5): DVKVTQSSRYLVKRTGEKVFLECVQDMDHENMFWYRQDPGLGLRLIYFSYDVKMKEKGDIPEGYSVSREKKERFSLILESASTNQTSMYLCASSLWGGDRDPQPQHFGDGTRLSIL.

This sequence joins TRBV5-5 and TRBJ2-7; possible D gene TRBD2, 6 bases. V shed 2 bases and J shed 0 bases, with 6 bases lying between them. Germline V gene lookup returns CDR1 SGHKS and CDR2 YYEKEE (reference sequence). The CDR3 totals 13 residues. The CDR3 region is CASSFGSSYEQYF. CDR3 coding DNA: TGTGCCAGCAGCTTCGGGAGCTCCTACGAGCAGTACTTC.

The chain has TRBV19 and TRBJ2-1, with 13 bases aligning to TRBD2. There are 17 residues in the CDR3. The germline V gene encodes CDR1 LNHDA and CDR2 SQIVND (reference sequence). After removal of 3 bases from V and 4 bases from J, the junction contained 6 bases not matched to a gene. CDR3 nucleotide sequence: TGTGCCAGTAGTATCTCCTCGGGACTAGCGGGGTACAATGAGCAGTTCTTC. It encodes CASSISSGLAGYNEQFF.

The chain joins TRBV3-1 (or the pseudogene TRBV3-2) to TRBJ2-3; the match to TRBD2 covers 11 bases. Germline lookup yields CDR1 LGHDT and CDR2 YNNKEL (reference sequence). CDR3 length: 15 amino acids. Trimming cost V 1 base and J 6 bases; bases outside gene matches: 3. The CDR3 nucleotides are TGTGCCAGCAGCCAAGTTAGCGGGGGGGCGGATACGCAGTATTTT. Amino acid sequence: CASSQVSGGADTQYF.

V usage is TRBV28 and J usage is TRBJ2-2; a weak D match, TRBD1 (5 bases). Germline V gives CDR1 MDHEN, CDR2 SYDVKM. This CDR3 spans 15 amino acids. Trimming pared 7 bases from V and 7 bases from J, leaving 19 bases between. Here the CDR3 reads CASTDAGLFGGELFF. The CDR3 nucleotides read TGTGCCAGCACTGACGCAGGGTTATTCGGCGGGGAGCTGTTTTTT.

The V gene is TRBV9, the J gene TRBJ2-2, with D possibly matching TRBD1 (6 bases). CDR1 is SGDLS, CDR2 YYNGEE, per germline. Trimming shortened V by 3 bases and J by 5 bases, and 14 bases separated the two germline ends. The CDR3 runs 15 residues. In DNA form, the CDR3 reads TGTGCCAGCAGCGGACTATCAGGGGTAACCGGGGAGCTGTTTTTT. Its protein product is CASSGLSGVTGELFF.

The chain uses TRBV10-3 and TRBJ1-5; tentative D call: TRBD1 (5 bases). CDR1 is ENHRY and CDR2 is SYGVKD in the germline V gene. V was shortened by 2 bases and J by 5 bases, with 13 bases between the two germline ends. CDR3 length equals 15 residues. The CDR3 sequence is CAISEQDTTYQPQHF. CDR3 nucleotides: TGTGCCATCAGTGAGCAGGACACCACTTATCAGCCCCAGCATTTT.

V gene TRBV28 combines with J gene TRBJ2-1, with 8 positions matching TRBD2. V lost 2 bases to trimming and J lost 4 bases; unmatched junction nucleotides: 7. The germline V gene encodes CDR1 MDHEN and CDR2 SYDVKM. The CDR3 length is 16 residues. CDR3 coding DNA: TGTGCCAGCAGTTTACCCTCGGGGGGGCCGTACAATGAGCAGTTCTTC. Residues: CASSLPSGGPYNEQFF. The full variable domain, in which reference TRBV28 and TRBJ2-1 provide the parts outside the CDR3, is DVKVTQSSRYLVKRTGEKVFLECVQDMDHENMFWYRQDPGLGLRLIYFSYDVKMKEKGDIPEGYSVSREKKERFSLILESASTNQTSMYLCASSLPSGGPYNEQFFGPGTRLTVL.

Of note for this clone: The sample carries other DNA sequences with the same CDR3. The chain uses TRBV4-3 and TRBJ1-2; D is undetermined. CDR3 length: 14 residues. The germline gives CDR1 LGHNA, CDR2 YSLEER. Between the trimmed V and J ends, which lost 0 bases and 3 bases, there was a span of 8 bases. This CDR3 reads CASSQDTGDYGYTF. The CDR3 bases are TGCGCCAGCAGCCAAGACACGGGTGACTATGGCTACACCTTC.

This chain's CDR3 is CASSDPSLGGDEQFF. CDR3 nucleotide sequence: TGTGCCAGCAGTGATCCCTCACTAGGGGGAGATGAGCAGTTCTTC. V and J are TRBV25-1 and TRBJ2-1, with D perhaps TRBD1 (6 bases). V lost 3 bases to trimming and J lost 8 bases, with 17 bases between them. Germline CDR1 reads MGHDK; CDR2 reads SYGVNS. The CDR3 has 15 amino acids. The complete variable domain, with remaining parts taken from reference TRBV25-1 and TRBJ2-1, reads EADIYQTPRYLVIGTGKKITLECSQTMGHDKMYWYQQDPGMELHLIHYSYGVNSTEKGDLSSESTVSRIRTEHFPLTLESARPSHTSQYLCASSDPSLGGDEQFFGPGTRLTVL.

The chain recombines TRBV19 with TRBJ2-2; 9 bases line up with TRBD2. Germline V gene sequence: CDR1 LNHDA, CDR2 SQIVND (reference sequence). V shed 7 bases, J shed 7 bases, and the junction held 7 bases outside the gene matches. The CDR3 has 14 amino acids. The CDR3 loop is CASIERGESGELFF. The CDR3 DNA reads as TGTGCCAGTATCGAGCGGGGGGAGAGCGGGGAGCTGTTTTTT.

The rearrangement links TRBV3-1 (or the pseudogene TRBV3-2) to TRBJ2-7, with TRBD1 identical over 7 bases. From germline, CDR1 is LGHDT and CDR2 YNNKEL (reference sequence). The V segment lost 4 bases and the J segment 4 bases; nucleotides outside the gene matches: 7. The CDR3 runs 14 residues. CDR3 DNA: TGTGCCAGCAGCCGGGACAGATTCCTATACGAGCAGTACTTC. Its translation is CASSRDRFLYEQYF.

The V and J genes are TRBV10-2 and TRBJ2-1; a weak D match, TRBD2 (7 bases). The CDR3 contains 15 residues. The germline CDR1 and CDR2 sequences are WSHSY and SAAADI. V shed 8 bases and J shed 0 bases, with 14 bases lying between them. CDR3 nucleotide sequence: TGCGCCAGCCGCGCGGGGGCGAGCTCCTACAATGAGCAGTTCTTC. This gives the protein CASRAGASSYNEQFF.

CDR3 residues: CAIRTDRVDYEQYF. The CDR3, as DNA: TGTGCCATCAGGACGGACAGGGTGGACTACGAGCAGTACTTC. The chain uses TRBV10-3 and TRBJ2-7; the match to TRBD1 covers 8 bases. In germline, CDR1 is ENHRY, CDR2 SYGVKD. The CDR3 length is 14 residues. Trimming removed 6 bases from V and 3 bases from J; junction bases left unmatched: 7.

The genes are TRBV27 and TRBJ1-6; the D gene is possibly TRBD1 (5 bases). CDR3 length equals 15 residues. V was clipped by 6 bases and J by 6 bases, with 15 bases between them. The germline gives CDR1 MNHEY, CDR2 SMNVEV (reference sequence). This CDR3 reads CASSPFGGTNSPLHF. CDR3 nucleotide sequence: TGTGCCAGCAGCCCCTTTGGGGGGACTAATTCACCCCTCCACTTT.

This clone was picked up a small number of times. The chain employs TRBV5-6 and TRBJ1-1; D perhaps matches TRBD1 (5 bases). Trimming left V 2 bases short and J 10 bases short, with 12 bases between. From germline, CDR1 is SGHDT and CDR2 YYEEEE. This CDR3 contains 12 residues. In DNA form, the CDR3 reads TGTGCCAGCAGCTTCCAGGGAATGGGAGCTTTCTTT. It codes for CASSFQGMGAFF.

This rearrangement joins TRBV18 to TRBJ1-2, with D possibly matching TRBD1 (6 bases). Per the germline V gene, CDR1 is KGHSH and CDR2 is LQKENI. This CDR3 is 14 amino acids long. Deletions cut 5 bases from V and 5 bases from J, with 15 bases between. The DNA of the CDR3 is TGTGCCAGCTCATCACGGACAGAGGGGTATGGCTACACCTTC. The encoded protein is CASSSRTEGYGYTF. Full variable domain (rest looked up from reference TRBV18 and TRBJ1-2): NAGVMQNPRHLVRRRGQEARLRCSPMKGHSHVYWYRQLPEEGLKFMVYLQKENIIDESGMPKERFSAEFPKEGPSILRIQQVVRGDSAAYFCASSSRTEGYGYTFGSGTRLTVV.

V usage is TRBV6-2 or TRBV6-3 and J usage is TRBJ2-2; D may be TRBD1 (7 bases). This CDR3 region has 15 residues. Trimming shortened V by 2 bases and J by 3 bases, and 10 bases separated the two germline ends. Germline CDR1 and CDR2: MNHEY and SVGEGT. The CDR3 loop reads CASSYGGGDTGELFF. The DNA of the CDR3 is TGTGCCAGCAGTTACGGAGGGGGCGACACCGGGGAGCTGTTTTTT.

The chain employs TRBV19 and TRBJ1-2; 7 bases line up with TRBD1. The J segment lost 8 bases and the V segment lost 10 bases, leaving 7 bases of the junction unmatched. CDR3 size: 11 residues. The germline gives CDR1 LNHDA, CDR2 SQIVND (reference sequence). The CDR3 DNA is TGTGCCACTTCGACAGGGAGGGGCTACACCTTC. Its translation: CATSTGRGYTF.

This chain uses TRBV7-9 with TRBJ2-5; TRBD2 might be the D (6 bases). This CDR3 is built from 15 residues. The V end was cut by 3 bases, the J end by 4 bases, with 15 bases between. CDR1 and CDR2 from the germline V gene are SEHNR and FQNEAQ (reference sequence). Written as DNA, the CDR3 is TGTGCCAGCAGCTTTCGGGGGAGAGAAGGAGAGACCCAGTACTTC. It is translated as CASSFRGREGETQYF.

The gene calls are TRBV20-1 and TRBJ2-7; D is unclear. The V and J ends lost 3 bases and 3 bases respectively, with 6 bases between them. This CDR3 comprises 11 residues. Looked up from germline, CDR1 is DFQATT and CDR2 is SNEGSKA (reference sequence). The CDR3 loop reads CSASKLYEQYF. As DNA, the CDR3 is TGCAGTGCTAGTAAACTCTACGAGCAGTACTTC.

The chain joins TRBV5-4 to TRBJ2-7; D not resolved. V gave up 4 bases and J gave up 6 bases, with 14 bases separating them. Germline CDR1 and CDR2: SGHNT and YYREEE (reference sequence). CDR3 size: 13 residues. Here the CDR3 reads CASSIGYRGEQYF. In DNA, the CDR3 is TGTGCCAGCAGCATCGGCTACCGCGGCGAGCAGTACTTC.